Listed here is a single TCR beta chain. Time point specified: pre-reinfection, 55 to 20 weeks before reinfection detection. Sorted cells were sequenced directly ex vivo without any in vitro expansion. These data belong to a study of memory CD8 T cells in hepatitis C reinfection. Using immunoSEQ multiplex PCR, the repertoire was profiled, and TCRdb retains in-frame clones only, with some absent. The data show 50,000 or so clones, 89% seen once. Between the trimmed V and J ends, which lost 0 bases and 2 bases, there was a span of 4 bases. The CDR3 loop spans 13 amino acids. Germline lookup yields CDR1 SGHNT and CDR2 YYREEE (reference sequence).

Sequencing was done on a sample of naive CD8+ T cells sorted from blood. This TCR derives from a man younger than 35 with hepatitis C virus infection. The chain carries TRBV5-4 and TRBJ2-3; D is unresolved. The CDR3 loop reads CASSLDNTDTQYF. CDR3 sequence (DNA): TGTGCCAGCAGCTTGGACAACACAGATACGCAGTATTTT.